This T cell receptor beta chain was obtained from a study of PD-L1 blockade in urothelial cancer. About the study: Among blood samples, the median T cell count was around 150,000. Findings and caveats of the study: For durable-benefit patients, tumor-associated blood clones expanded more at 3 weeks.

Germline assignment: CDR1 WNHNN and CDR2 SYGVQD (reference sequence). The junction had 8 bases not matched to a gene; V was cut back by 1 base and J by 1 base. The CDR3 totals 17 residues. The assay was immunoSEQ multiplex PCR, and TCRdb's table has in-frame clones only and misses some. The sample gives approximately 65,000 clones, approximately 88% of which show up once; roughly 3.4% is in the top ten. Each patient's cancer was a locally advanced or metastatic urothelial carcinoma. In the case of this clone: Its target is not known.

The material sequenced was PBMCs, taken around atezolizumab (anti-PD-L1) treatment. This clonotype was obtained from a man in his sixties with urothelial cancer. The chain carries TRBV10-1 and TRBJ2-5; 8 bases match TRBD2. The CDR3 reads CASSEFLRGGLQETQYF. CDR3 nucleotides: TGCGCCAGCAGTGAGTTTCTTCGCGGGGGGCTCCAAGAGACCCAGTACTTC.